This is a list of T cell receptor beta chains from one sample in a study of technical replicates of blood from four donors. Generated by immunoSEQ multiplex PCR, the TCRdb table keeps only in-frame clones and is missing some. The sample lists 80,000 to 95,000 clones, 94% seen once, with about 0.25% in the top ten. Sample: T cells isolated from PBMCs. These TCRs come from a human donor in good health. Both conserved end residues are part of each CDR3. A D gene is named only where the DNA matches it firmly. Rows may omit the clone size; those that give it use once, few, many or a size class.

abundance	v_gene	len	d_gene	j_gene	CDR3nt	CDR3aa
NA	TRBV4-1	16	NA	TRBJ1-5	TGCGCCAGCAGCCACCAACAGGGAAACCCAAATCAGCCCCAGCATTTT	CASSHQQGNPNQPQHF
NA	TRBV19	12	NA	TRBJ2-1	TGTGCCAGTAAAGGGGTTTACAATGAGCAGTTCTTC	CASKGVYNEQFF
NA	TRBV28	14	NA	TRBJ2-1	TGTGCCAGCAGCCCTCGGCGGGATGCTCCAGGACAGTTCTTC	CASSPRRDAPGQFF
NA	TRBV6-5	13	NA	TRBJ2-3	TGTGCCAGCAGTGCCTCTGTAGGCGGTACGCAGTATTTT	CASSASVGGTQYF
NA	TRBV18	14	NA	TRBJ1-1	TGTGCCAGCTCTGGGGGGGGTGAGAACACTGAAGCTTTCTTT	CASSGGGENTEAFF
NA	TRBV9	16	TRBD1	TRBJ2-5	TGTGCCAGCAGCCCTTCCGGGACAGCTCTCCAAGAGACCCAGTACTTC	CASSPSGTALQETQYF
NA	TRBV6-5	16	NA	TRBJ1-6	TGTGCCAGCAGTTACTCGTGGGTGGACAATAATTCACCCCTCCACTTT	CASSYSWVDNNSPLHF
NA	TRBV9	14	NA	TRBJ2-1	TGTGCCAGCAGCGTAGTAGGGGCCGGCTATGAGCAGTTCTTC	CASSVVGAGYEQFF
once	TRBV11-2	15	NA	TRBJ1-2	TGTGCCAGCAGCTTAGATTGGGTACAGGCTCAAGGCTACACCTTC	CASSLDWVQAQGYTF
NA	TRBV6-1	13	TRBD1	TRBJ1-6	TGTGCCAGCGCCGACAGGGTCAGTTCACCCCTCCACTTT	CASADRVSSPLHF
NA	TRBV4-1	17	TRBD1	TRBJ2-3	TGCGCCAGCAGCCCTGAACAGGGGGCGGCCTCTGAAGATACGCAGTATTTT	CASSPEQGAASEDTQYF
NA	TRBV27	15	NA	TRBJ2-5	TGTGCCAGCAGTTCTCAAGACAGGAGAACAGAGACCCAGTACTTC	CASSSQDRRTETQYF
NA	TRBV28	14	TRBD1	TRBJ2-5	TGTGCCAGCAGACGGGACAGGGGACAAGAGACCCAGTACTTC	CASRRDRGQETQYF
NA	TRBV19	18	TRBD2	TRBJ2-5	TGTGCCAGTAGTCAAGGGTGGTTAGCGGGAGGTGATCAAGAGACCCAGTACTTC	CASSQGWLAGGDQETQYF
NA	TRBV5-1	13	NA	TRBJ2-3	TGCGCCAGCAGAGAGGATAGCACAGATACGCAGTATTTT	CASREDSTDTQYF